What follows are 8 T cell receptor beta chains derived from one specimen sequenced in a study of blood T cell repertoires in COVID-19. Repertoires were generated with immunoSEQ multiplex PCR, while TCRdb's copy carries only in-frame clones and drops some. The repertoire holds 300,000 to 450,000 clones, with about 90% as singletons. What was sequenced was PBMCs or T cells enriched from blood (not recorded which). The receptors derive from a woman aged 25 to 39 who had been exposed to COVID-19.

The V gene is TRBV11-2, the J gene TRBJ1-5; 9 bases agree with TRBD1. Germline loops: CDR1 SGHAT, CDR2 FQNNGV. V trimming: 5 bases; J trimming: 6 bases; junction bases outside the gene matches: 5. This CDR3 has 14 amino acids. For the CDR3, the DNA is TGTGCCAGCAGCCTAGGACAGGGGAGTCAGCCCCAGCATTTT. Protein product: CASSLGQGSQPQHF.

In nucleotides, the CDR3 is TGTGCCAGCAGCCTGGGACAGGGGGCGAGCTATGGCTACACCTTC. Residues: CASSLGQGASYGYTF. The rearrangement uses TRBV5-6 and TRBJ1-2; 12 bases match TRBD1. Trimming at V came to 4 bases and at J to 4 bases, leaving 5 bases not matched to a gene. CDR1 and CDR2 (germline): SGHDT, YYEEEE. The CDR3 consists of 15 residues.

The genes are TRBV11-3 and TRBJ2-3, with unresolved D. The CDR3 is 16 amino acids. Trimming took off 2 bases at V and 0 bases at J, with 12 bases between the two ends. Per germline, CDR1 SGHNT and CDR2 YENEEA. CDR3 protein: CASSLFSRASTDTQYF. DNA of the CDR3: TGTGCCAGCAGCTTATTCTCGAGAGCAAGCACAGATACGCAGTATTTT.

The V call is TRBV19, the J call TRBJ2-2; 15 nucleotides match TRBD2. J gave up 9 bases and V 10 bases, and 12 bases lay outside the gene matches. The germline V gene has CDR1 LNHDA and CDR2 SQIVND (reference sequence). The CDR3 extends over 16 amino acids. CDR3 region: CATRTRTSGRDRELFF. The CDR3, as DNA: TGTGCCACTCGAACTAGGACTAGCGGGAGGGATCGGGAGCTGTTTTTT.

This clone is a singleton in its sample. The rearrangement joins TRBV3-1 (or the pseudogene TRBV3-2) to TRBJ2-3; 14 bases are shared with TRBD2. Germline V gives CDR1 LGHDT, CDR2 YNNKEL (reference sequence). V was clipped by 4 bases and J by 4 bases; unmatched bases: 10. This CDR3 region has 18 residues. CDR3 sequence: CASSRQMGLAGVADTQYF. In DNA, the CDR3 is TGTGCCAGCAGCCGCCAGATGGGACTAGCGGGAGTCGCAGATACGCAGTATTTT.

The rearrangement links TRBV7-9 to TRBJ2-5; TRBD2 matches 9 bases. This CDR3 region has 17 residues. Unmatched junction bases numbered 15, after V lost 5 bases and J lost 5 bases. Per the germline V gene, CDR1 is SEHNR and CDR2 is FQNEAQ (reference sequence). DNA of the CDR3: TGTGCCAGCAGCCCCGAGGAGCGGGAGGCCCCGTCGGAGACCCAGTACTTC. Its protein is CASSPEEREAPSETQYF.

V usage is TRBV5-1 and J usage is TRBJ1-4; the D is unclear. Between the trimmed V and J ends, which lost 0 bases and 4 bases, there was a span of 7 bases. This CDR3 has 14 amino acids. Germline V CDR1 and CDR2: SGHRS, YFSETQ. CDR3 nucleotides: TGCGCCAGCAGCTTGGCCGGTGATAATGAAAAACTGTTTTTT. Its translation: CASSLAGDNEKLFF.

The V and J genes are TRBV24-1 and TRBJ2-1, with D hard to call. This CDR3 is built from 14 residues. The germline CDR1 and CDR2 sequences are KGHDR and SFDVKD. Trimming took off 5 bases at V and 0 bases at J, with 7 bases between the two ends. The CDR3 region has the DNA TGTGCCACCAGTGCGCAGCGCTCCTACAATGAGCAGTTCTTC. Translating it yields CATSAQRSYNEQFF.